These 15 T cell receptor beta chains were sequenced from one sample in a study of cytomegalovirus exposure and HLA in healthy donors. The PCR contained 60 Vbeta and 13 Jbeta primers. TCRdb keeps only in-frame clones here, not all; method: immunoSEQ multiplex PCR. In the table there are about 110,000 clones, roughly three quarters of which are singletons. The sequencing input was PBMCs. The receptors stem from a man aged 30-40 years in good health and CMV-seronegative.

As for this clone: A junction end diverges from the germline sequence, so it may reflect a read error. The V gene is TRBV2, the J gene TRBJ2-4; D gene unclear. The CDR3 contains 13 residues. Germline CDR1 is SNHLY and CDR2 is FYNNEI. In DNA, the CDR3 is TGTGCCAGCTATGACACAACCAAAAACAGTCAGTACTTC. Its translation: CASYDTTKNSQYF.

V gene TRBV7-9 combines with J gene TRBJ2-1, with 9 positions matching TRBD2. Germline CDR1 is SEHNR and CDR2 is FQNEAQ (reference sequence). The CDR3 runs to 16 residues. V shed 5 bases and J 5 bases; nucleotides not matched to a gene: 10. The CDR3 loop reads CASSHSGRRGHNEQFF. The CDR3 DNA reads as TGTGCCAGCAGCCATAGCGGGAGACGGGGACACAATGAGCAGTTCTTC.

In its sample, this clone was seen once. The germline gene is not matched at one end of the junction; a read error may be the cause. V is TRBV7-9 and J is TRBJ2-3, with TRBD2 matching over 12 bases. The CDR3 length is 14 residues. Germline V gives CDR1 SEHNR, CDR2 FQNEAQ (reference sequence). This CDR3 reads CASSLAGGPGTQYF. CDR3 in DNA: TGTGCCAGCAGCCTAGCGGGAGGGCCCGGTACGCAGTATTTT.

This clone has only a few counts. This chain connects TRBV18 to TRBJ2-2; 9 bases are a match to TRBD2. CDR3 length: 16 residues. The V segment lost 1 base and the J segment 4 bases; nucleotides outside the gene matches: 4. CDR1 is KGHSH and CDR2 is LQKENI in the germline V gene. The CDR3 region has the DNA TGTGCCAGCTCACCACGGCTAGCGGGATTCACCGGGGAGCTGTTTTTT. This encodes CASSPRLAGFTGELFF.

The V and J genes are TRBV30 and TRBJ1-2; no clear D. Between the trimmed V and J ends, which lost 7 bases and 2 bases, there was a span of 14 bases. Germline CDR1 is GTSNPN and CDR2 is SVGIG (reference sequence). The CDR3 runs to 13 residues. The CDR3 region is CASLRRENYGYTF. For the CDR3, the DNA is TGTGCCTCCCTTCGACGGGAAAACTATGGCTACACCTTC.

The genes are TRBV5-8 and TRBJ2-3, with D possibly being TRBD1 (6 bases). This CDR3 has 14 residues. V lost 4 bases, J lost 4 bases, and 13 bases lay in between. Germline assignment: CDR1 SGHTS and CDR2 YDEGEE. The CDR3 DNA is TGTGCCAGCAGCCCGGGCTCAGGGGCAGATACGCAGTATTTT. Its translation: CASSPGSGADTQYF.

This chain uses TRBV13 with TRBJ2-7; 12 bases map to TRBD2. V trimming: 6 bases; J trimming: 2 bases; junction bases outside the gene matches: 11. The CDR3 contains 17 residues. Germline V gene data show CDR1 as PRHDT and CDR2 as FYEKMQ (reference sequence). The CDR3 reads CASRVGLRTSGTYEQYF. CDR3 coding DNA: TGTGCCAGCAGGGTGGGTCTTCGGACTAGCGGGACCTACGAGCAGTACTTC. Using reference TRBV13 and TRBJ2-7 for the parts outside the CDR3, the full variable domain is AAGVIQSPRHLIKEKRETATLKCYPIPRHDTVYWYQQGPGQDPQFLISFYEKMQSDKGSIPDRFSAQQFSDYHSELNMSSLELGDSALYFCASRVGLRTSGTYEQYFGPGTRLTVT.

The chain couples TRBV7-2 to TRBJ2-1, with D perhaps TRBD1 (6 bases). The ends were cut back, 5 bases at V and 1 base at J, with 18 bases in the middle. The CDR3 is 17 amino acids. Per germline, CDR1 SGHTA and CDR2 FQGNSA. In DNA form, the CDR3 reads TGTGCCAGCAGCGTCAACCCACAGGGCGGTTCCTACAATGAGCAGTTCTTC. Its translation: CASSVNPQGGSYNEQFF.

V usage is TRBV7-9 and J usage is TRBJ2-2, with D unclear. CDR1 SEHNR and CDR2 FQNEAQ come from the germline V gene (reference sequence). Trimming shortened V by 8 bases and J by 6 bases, and 10 bases separated the two germline ends. This CDR3 spans 12 amino acids. CDR3 in amino acids: CASQPVAGELFF. CDR3 coding DNA: TGTGCCAGCCAACCGGTGGCCGGGGAGCTGTTTTTT.

With regard to this clone: One junction end disagrees with the germline gene, perhaps due to a read error. The chain employs TRBV7-9 and TRBJ2-7; 7 bases are shared with TRBD1. The CDR3 loop spans 15 amino acids. Germline CDR1 is SEHNR and CDR2 is FQNEAQ (reference sequence). As DNA, the CDR3 is TGTTCCAGCAGCCTCTACACCGGGACAGCGTACGAGCAGTACTTC. This translates into CSSSLYTGTAYEQYF.

CDR3 DNA: TGTGCCAGCAGTTCCCCTAGGGGTCGGCAAGAGACCCAGTACTTC. Protein sequence: CASSSPRGRQETQYF. V and J are TRBV25-1 and TRBJ2-5, with D possibly being TRBD1 (5 bases). Germline assignment: CDR1 MGHDK and CDR2 SYGVNS. The length of the CDR3 is 15 residues. With 5 bases removed from V and 2 bases from J, the gap between germline ends came to 15 bases.

V and J are TRBV4-1 and TRBJ1-4, with 9 bases fitting TRBD1. In germline, CDR1 is MGHRA, CDR2 YSYEKL. This CDR3 has 18 residues. The V segment lost 4 bases and the J segment 2 bases; nucleotides outside the gene matches: 11. In DNA, the CDR3 is TGCGCCAGCAGCCTGCGACAGGGGGAGGGAATGACTAATGAAAAACTGTTTTTT. It codes for CASSLRQGEGMTNEKLFF.

Written as DNA, the CDR3 is TGTGCCAGCAGAGGAGGGGTGGGGAATTCACCCCTCCACTTT. As protein: CASRGGVGNSPLHF. The chain carries TRBV7-2 and TRBJ1-6; tentative D call: TRBD1 (5 bases). This CDR3 has 14 amino acids. Germline V gene lookup returns CDR1 SGHTA and CDR2 FQGNSA. Trimming cost V 6 bases and J 7 bases, with 13 bases left between them.

This rearrangement joins TRBV27 to TRBJ2-1; 9 bases align to TRBD2. The CDR3 sequence is 16 residues long. Germline lookup yields CDR1 MNHEY and CDR2 SMNVEV (reference sequence). V was clipped by 1 base and J by 9 bases; unmatched bases: 10. Written as DNA, the CDR3 is TGTGCCAGCAGTTTATTGGGAGTAGCGGGAGAGGGTGAGCAGTTCTTC. Amino acid sequence: CASSLLGVAGEGEQFF.

The chain couples TRBV7-2 to TRBJ2-5, with 9 nucleotides matching TRBD2. The J call may be wrong; the DNA end is better matched by TRBJ2-7. The CDR3 extends over 15 amino acids. The germline V gene encodes CDR1 SGHTA and CDR2 FQGNSA. The CDR3 is CASSLVGTSKSEQYF. The CDR3 DNA reads TGTGCCAGCAGCTTAGTAGGGACTAGCAAGAGCGAGCAGTACTTC.